The rows below give T cell receptor beta chains drawn from one sample of a study of T cells after yellow fever vaccination. TCRdb used MiXCR to reprocess the 5' RACE reads, holding one entry per CDR3 protein. Among some 300,000 distinct CDR3 sequences listed, 8.5% to 10% were seen once. Here the sequenced sample was CD4+ T cells sorted from PBMCs, taken 5 days after the yellow fever booster vaccination. The receptors originated from a man younger than 35 who received the YFV17D yellow fever vaccine. Each CDR3 is given with its conserved first and last residue. The D gene is left open where the match is weak. Only some rows state a clone size, as once, few, many or a class for expanded clones.

clone size,D gene,J gene,V gene,CDR3 protein,CDR3 DNA
-,-,TRBJ1-2,TRBV7-3,CASSRTPTEGGYTF,TGTGCCAGCAGCCGGACACCCACGGAAGGTGGCTACACCTTC
-,-,TRBJ2-5,TRBV20-1,CSARVTTPETQYF,TGCAGTGCTAGAGTGACAACCCCAGAGACCCAGTACTTC
-,-,TRBJ2-7,TRBV19,CASTMGNLPYEQYF,TGTGCCAGTACCATGGGGAATCTTCCCTACGAGCAGTACTTC
-,-,TRBJ1-1,TRBV20-1,CSASLDKLTEAVF,TGCAGTGCTAGTCTAGACAAACTGACTGAAGCTGTCTTT
many,-,TRBJ2-3,TRBV20-1,CSARLGGADTQYF,TGCAGTGCTAGATTGGGGGGGGCCGATACGCAGTATTTT
few,TRBD1,TRBJ2-5,TRBV19,CASSKGQGVETQYF,TGTGCCAGTAGTAAGGGACAGGGGGTAGAGACCCAGTACTTC
many,-,TRBJ2-1,TRBV14,CASSGNWGNSYNEQFF,TGTGCCAGCAGCGGGAATTGGGGAAACTCCTACAATGAGCAGTTCTTC
few,-,TRBJ2-1,TRBV21-1,CASSKSALNEQFF,TGTGCCAGCAGCAAATCGGCTCTCAATGAGCAGTTCTTC
-,-,TRBJ1-6,TRBV2,CASSDVASSYNSPLHF,TGTGCCAGCAGTGACGTAGCGAGCTCCTATAATTCACCCCTCCACTTT
few,-,TRBJ1-1,TRBV18,CASSPEGSEAFF,TGTGCCAGCTCACCAGAGGGTTCTGAAGCTTTCTTT
few,-,TRBJ2-2,TRBV5-1,CASSLEARTGELFF,TGCGCCAGCAGCTTGGAGGCTAGAACCGGGGAGCTGTTTTTT
few,-,TRBJ1-2,TRBV27,CASSLSLQGIYGYTF,TGTGCCAGCAGTTTATCCCTACAGGGAATCTATGGCTACACCTTC
-,-,TRBJ1-1,TRBV15,CATSRDGFRGITEAFF,TGTGCCACCAGCAGAGATGGTTTCAGGGGTATCACTGAAGCTTTCTTT
few,-,TRBJ2-5,TRBV20-1,CSAWGDWQTQYF,TGCAGTGCCTGGGGGGACTGGCAGACCCAGTACTTC
-,TRBD1,TRBJ1-5,TRBV18,CASSLGQADYQPQHF,TGTGCCAGCTCACTGGGACAGGCCGACTATCAGCCCCAGCATTTT
few,-,TRBJ2-1,TRBV2,CASRSLNEQFF,TGTGCCAGCAGATCACTCAATGAGCAGTTCTTC
-,-,TRBJ2-1,TRBV18,CASSPDQELQFF,TGTGCCAGCTCCCCGGACCAGGAACTCCAGTTCTTC
many,-,TRBJ1-5,TRBV6-6,CASSYDSNQPQHF,TGTGCCAGCAGTTACGATAGCAATCAGCCCCAGCATTTT
few,-,TRBJ1-1,TRBV7-3,CASSLRLTVEAFF,TGTGCCAGCAGCTTACGGTTAACCGTGGAAGCTTTCTTT
-,TRBD1,TRBJ2-3,TRBV6-5,CASSLQGASPHTQYF,TGTGCCAGCAGTTTACAGGGGGCTTCACCGCATACGCAGTATTTT
-,-,TRBJ2-3,TRBV6-1,CASRRLVSQGDTQYF,TGTGCCAGCAGGAGACTTGTGTCGCAAGGAGATACGCAGTATTTT
-,-,TRBJ2-2,TRBV15,CATSRDPGRNTGELFF,TGTGCCACCAGCAGAGATCCCGGAAGGAACACCGGGGAGCTGTTTTTT
few,-,TRBJ1-6,TRBV20-1,CSALFGGLNSPLHF,TGCAGTGCGCTTTTTGGGGGGCTTAATTCACCCCTCCACTTT
-,-,TRBJ2-2,TRBV11-3,CASSATGHSTGELFF,TGTGCCAGCAGCGCCACCGGACATTCGACCGGGGAGCTGTTTTTT
-,TRBD1,TRBJ2-3,TRBV7-9,CASSLGQGPKYF,TGTGCCAGCAGCTTAGGACAGGGGCCTAAGTATTTT
many,-,TRBJ2-5,TRBV5-4,CASSPRGLQETQYF,TGTGCCAGCAGCCCGCGGGGGCTCCAAGAGACCCAGTACTTC
many,-,TRBJ1-1,TRBV6-1,CASSLLLNTEAFF,TGTGCCAGCAGTCTATTATTGAACACTGAAGCTTTCTTT
few,-,TRBJ1-4,TRBV5-1,CASSGDAGEEKLFF,TGCGCCAGCAGCGGGGACGCAGGGGAGGAAAAACTGTTTTTT
few,TRBD1,TRBJ2-5,TRBV5-1,CASSLGFGQGEETQYF,TGCGCCAGCAGCTTGGGGTTTGGACAGGGGGAAGAGACCCAGTACTTC
few,-,TRBJ1-3,TRBV6-6,CASHYFRGSGNTIYF,TGTGCCAGCCATTATTTCAGGGGATCTGGAAACACCATATATTTT
-,-,TRBJ1-5,TRBV4-3,CASSQEAGAGPQHF,TGCGCCAGCAGCCAAGAAGCGGGGGCTGGGCCCCAGCATTTT
once,TRBD1,TRBJ1-1,TRBV10-3,CATGGRTGRRMNTEAFF,TGTGCCACCGGGGGACGGACAGGGAGAAGGATGAACACTGAAGCTTTCTTT
few,-,TRBJ1-2,TRBV4-3,CASSQRTAGASGGYTF,TGCGCCAGCAGCCAACGGACAGCCGGGGCATCAGGAGGCTACACCTTC
-,TRBD1,TRBJ2-2,TRBV5-6,CASIRQGDTGELFF,TGTGCCAGCATTCGACAGGGGGACACCGGGGAGCTGTTTTTT
-,-,TRBJ1-1,TRBV7-8,CASSLVSGGVTEAFF,TGTGCCAGCAGCTTAGTCTCCGGGGGAGTCACTGAAGCTTTCTTT
few,-,TRBJ2-3,TRBV4-1,CASSQDGTNTQYF,TGCGCCAGCAGCCAAGATGGGACGAATACGCAGTATTTT
few,-,TRBJ2-2,TRBV7-2,CASSYGSGDYTGELFF,TGTGCCAGCAGCTATGGGTCAGGGGACTACACCGGGGAGCTGTTTTTT
-,-,TRBJ1-5,TRBV6-2/TRBV6-3,CASSYGGTVKNQPQHF,TGTGCCAGCAGTTACGGGGGGACGGTAAAAAATCAGCCCCAGCATTTT
many,-,TRBJ1-2,TRBV5-6,CASSTGTENRWTF,TGTGCCAGCAGCACCGGGACGGAGAATCGGTGGACCTTC
many,-,TRBJ1-3,TRBV10-3,CAISGSSGNTIYF,TGTGCCATCAGTGGCAGCTCTGGAAACACCATATATTTT
-,-,TRBJ2-5,TRBV11-2,CASSLDGPQVEGTQYF,TGTGCCAGCAGCTTAGACGGACCTCAGGTAGAGGGGACCCAGTACTTC
few,-,TRBJ1-1,TRBV5-6,CASSPRDMEAFF,TGTGCCAGCAGCCCCCGGGACATGGAAGCTTTCTTT
few,-,TRBJ2-2,TRBV6-6,CASSYPPYSVNTGELFF,TGTGCCAGCAGTTACCCACCCTACTCCGTAAACACCGGGGAGCTGTTTTTT
once,-,TRBJ1-2,TRBV25-1,CASSDTRGYTF,TGTGCCAGCAGTGATACCAGGGGCTACACCTTC
few,-,TRBJ1-2,TRBV3-1,CASSPVQAYGYTF,TGTGCCAGCAGCCCCGTCCAGGCCTATGGCTACACCTTC
few,-,TRBJ2-2,TRBV9,CASNPNPGNTGELFF,TGTGCCAGCAACCCAAACCCAGGGAATACCGGGGAGCTGTTTTTT
-,-,TRBJ1-6,TRBV15,CATRVVDSPLHF,TGTGCCACCAGGGTCGTAGATTCACCCCTCCACTTT